One sample yielded the 13 T cell receptor beta chains listed below, sequenced in a study of shared clonotypes between healthy human individuals. Only in-frame clones appear in the TCRdb table, and some are missing; sequencing was by immunoSEQ multiplex PCR. The sample lists some 1,400,000 clones, around 97% seen once, with more than 0.9% in the top ten. Material for sequencing was naive CD4+ T cells sorted from blood. Subset defined: CD45RA+ positively selected. The receptors shown here come from a man aged 30-40 years in good health.

The genes are TRBV7-2 and TRBJ1-2; possible D gene TRBD1, 5 bases. Per germline, CDR1 SGHTA and CDR2 FQGNSA. V was clipped by 1 base and J by 4 bases, with 16 bases between them. There are 16 residues in the CDR3. The CDR3 nucleotides read TGTGCCAGCAGCTTAGAAATCGGGGCCTCGACCTATGGCTACACCTTC. Translated: CASSLEIGASTYGYTF.

The chain has TRBV7-2 and TRBJ1-4, with D possibly matching TRBD1 (5 bases). Germline-derived CDR1 and CDR2 are SGHTA and FQGNSA. The V end lost 5 bases, the J end lost 6 bases, and 13 bases lay between the germline ends. The CDR3 has 14 residues. Here the CDR3 reads CASSPWGRDEKLFF. The CDR3 DNA reads as TGTGCCAGCAGCCCCTGGGGCAGAGATGAAAAACTGTTTTTT.

The rearrangement uses TRBV2 and TRBJ2-7; perhaps TRBD1 as D (5 bases). Germline V gene data show CDR1 as SNHLY and CDR2 as FYNNEI. The CDR3 spans 14 residues. Trimming left V 4 bases short and J 0 bases short, with 10 bases between. The CDR3 sequence is CASSGVDSSYEQYF. The DNA for the CDR3 is TGTGCCAGCAGTGGTGTCGACAGCTCCTACGAGCAGTACTTC.

The chain recombines TRBV5-6 with TRBJ2-3; D might be TRBD2 (5 bases). V gave up 4 bases and J gave up 1 base, with 7 bases separating them. Per the germline V gene, CDR1 is SGHDT and CDR2 is YYEEEE. The CDR3 sequence is 13 residues long. CDR3 DNA sequence: TGTGCCAGCAGCCAGGAGGGCACAGATACGCAGTATTTT. Encoded protein: CASSQEGTDTQYF.

The chain has TRBV5-1 and TRBJ2-1, with 9 bases fitting TRBD2. Germline V gene sequence: CDR1 SGHRS, CDR2 YFSETQ. There are 16 residues in the CDR3. V was clipped by 7 bases and J by 0 bases; unmatched bases: 8. The CDR3 loop reads CASSQRLAASYNEQFF. The CDR3 nucleotides are TGCGCCAGCTCCCAGAGACTAGCGGCCTCCTACAATGAGCAGTTCTTC.

V and J are TRBV11-2 and TRBJ2-2; 8 bases agree with TRBD2. The CDR3 is 15 residues long. The germline V gene has CDR1 SGHAT and CDR2 FQNNGV. Trimming took 8 bases from V and 7 from J; bases not matched to a gene: 12. CDR3: CASLSGKAIGGELFF. DNA for the CDR3: TGTGCCAGCCTTAGCGGGAAGGCCATCGGCGGGGAGCTGTTTTTT.

This clone appeared once. V is TRBV4-2 and J is TRBJ1-2; D is possibly TRBD1 (5 bases). The length of the CDR3 is 16 residues. Germline-derived CDR1 and CDR2 are LGHNA and YNFKEQ. The ends were cut back, 1 base at V and 4 bases at J, with 16 bases in the middle. CDR3 sequence reads: CASSQGSEGLTYGYTF. The CDR3 DNA reads TGTGCCAGCAGCCAAGGATCGGAGGGACTTACCTATGGCTACACCTTC.

The chain combines TRBV27 with TRBJ2-1, with 13 nucleotides matching TRBD2. The CDR3 extends over 15 amino acids. Per germline, CDR1 MNHEY and CDR2 SMNVEV (reference sequence). V was clipped by 5 bases and J by 6 bases; unmatched bases: 4. As DNA, the CDR3 is TGTGCCAGCAGTGCCCGACTAGCGGGAGGCAATGAGCAGTTCTTC. This sequence encodes CASSARLAGGNEQFF.

V usage is TRBV9 and J usage is TRBJ2-1, with 15 bases lining up with TRBD2. From germline, CDR1 is SGDLS and CDR2 YYNGEE. J lost 2 bases, V lost 4 bases, and 7 bases had no gene match. CDR3 length: 18 amino acids. For the CDR3, the DNA is TGTGCCAGCAGCCTAGGGACTAGCGGGAGGTTAACCTACAATGAGCAGTTCTTC. Translation: CASSLGTSGRLTYNEQFF.

This chain connects TRBV19 to TRBJ1-5, with D perhaps TRBD1 (5 bases). This CDR3 comprises 15 residues. CDR1 is LNHDA and CDR2 is SQIVND in the germline V gene (reference sequence). V was shortened by 5 bases and J by 5 bases, with 16 bases between the two germline ends. CDR3 region: CASSRDGWGYQPQHF. The CDR3 nucleotides are TGTGCCAGTAGTCGGGACGGTTGGGGGTATCAGCCCCAGCATTTT.

This clone was detected once. V and J are TRBV7-6 and TRBJ2-7; D gene unclear. The CDR3 has 15 amino acids. Germline V CDR1 and CDR2: SGHVS, FNYEAQ. Trimming shortened V by 5 bases and J by 3 bases, and 17 bases separated the two germline ends. CDR3 sequence: CASSPGRQENYEQYF. Written as DNA, the CDR3 is TGTGCCAGCAGCCCCGGGCGCCAGGAAAACTACGAGCAGTACTTC.

The V call is TRBV7-8, the J call TRBJ2-5, with 7 bases identical to TRBD1. The CDR3 covers 15 residues. The germline CDR1 and CDR2 sequences are SGHVS and FQNEAQ. V lost 0 bases, J lost 9 bases, and 10 bases stayed unmatched. CDR3 loop: CASSLAGQVDVAQYF. The DNA for the CDR3 is TGTGCCAGCAGCTTAGCAGGACAGGTGGACGTGGCCCAGTACTTC.

The chain links TRBV5-1 to TRBJ1-5, with TRBD1 matching over 10 bases. Germline V gives CDR1 SGHRS, CDR2 YFSETQ. The CDR3 loop spans 18 amino acids. With 4 bases clipped from V and 3 bases from J, the junction kept 13 bases outside the gene matches. For the CDR3, the DNA is TGCGCCAGCAGCCTCACCCCGACAGGGGGCTTGGACAATCAGCCCCAGCATTTT. It is translated as CASSLTPTGGLDNQPQHF.